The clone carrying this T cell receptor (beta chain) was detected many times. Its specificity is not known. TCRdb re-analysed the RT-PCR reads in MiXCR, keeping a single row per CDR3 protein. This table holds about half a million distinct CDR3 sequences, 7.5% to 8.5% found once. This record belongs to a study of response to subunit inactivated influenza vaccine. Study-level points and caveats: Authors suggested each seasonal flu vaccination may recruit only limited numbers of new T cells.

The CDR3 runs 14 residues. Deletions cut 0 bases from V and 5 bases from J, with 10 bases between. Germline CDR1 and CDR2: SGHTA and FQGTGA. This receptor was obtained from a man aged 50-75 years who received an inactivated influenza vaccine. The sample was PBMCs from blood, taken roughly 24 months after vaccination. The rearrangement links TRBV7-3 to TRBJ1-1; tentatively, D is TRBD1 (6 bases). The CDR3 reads CASSLTGGGTEAFF. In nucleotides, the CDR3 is TGTGCCAGCAGCTTAACAGGGGGTGGAACTGAAGCTTTCTTT. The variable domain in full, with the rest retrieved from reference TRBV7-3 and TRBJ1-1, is GAGVSQTPSNKVTEKGKYVELRCDPISGHTALYWYRQSLGQGPEFLIYFQGTGAADDSGLPNDRFFAVRPEGSVSTLKIQRTERGDSAVYLCASSLTGGGTEAFFGQGTRLTVV.